The present entry profiles one T cell receptor beta chain with its context. Its antigen remains undetermined. No much larger clone exists at a distance of one base, and base qualities are not known. CDR1 and CDR2 are drawn from the germline V gene: MGHRA, YSYEKL. Between the V and J ends, shortened by 0 bases and 8 bases respectively, the junction contains 13 bases. The CDR3 sequence holds 14 residues, the cysteine and phenylalanine included. Only CDR3 DNA is held: 42 bases, read in frame from base 1. Using the deep immunoSEQ assay, TCR CDR3 regions were amplified from genomic DNA by multiplex PCR. For each cell subset, the extracted genomic DNA was distributed evenly across all wells of several immunoSEQ 96-well plates, and each plate served as one replicate. For sorted subsets, roughly 200 ng of genomic DNA, equivalent to 25,000 to 35,000 T cell genomes, went into each replicate PCR. Purified libraries were quantified with a Qubit 3.0 fluorometer, sized on a Bioanalyzer 2100, and re-quantified with the KAPA Library Quantification kit. Each immunoSEQ 96-well plate was sequenced on its own single-read 150-cycle Illumina NextSeq 550 flow cell. The paper's processing steps were these. The immunoSEQ output contained only junctional sequences without quality scores, so filtering could not match that applied to full-length reads. Sequences were annotated with PyIR, a Python wrapper for IgBLAST v1.9, and V/J genes and CDR3 were assigned using IMGT germline references. Any read was removed if the V/J assignment was weak (E-value above 1e-6), the CDR3 was missing, or the read contained stop codons, out-of-frame junctions, or ambiguous translated residues. V3J clonotypes were defined as sequences sharing the same inferred V gene, J gene, and CDR3 amino acid sequence. Percentage overlap between repertoires was computed as shared unique clonotypes divided by the size of the smaller repertoire. RTK rarefaction, the Chao1 estimator, and Recon v2.1 estimates of unobserved clonotypes were used to assess repertoire richness. Generation probabilities were computed with OLGA for all TCRbeta clonotypes obtained by the gDNA method from a handful of donors. TCRdb obtained this table from immuneACCESS and retained in-frame rearrangements with V and J assigned. These tables miss some clones; where compared with another copy, unresolved V genes account for less than half of the shortfall, and the remainder is unexplained. The V and J calls and clone size are taken from that table; D and trimming were inferred from the DNA. This sample gives about 710,000 clones in total; 72% of them show up just once. Approximately 1.8% of the sample is in the top ten clones.

The data were obtained in a study of shared clonotypes between healthy human individuals (dated by TCRdb to about 2020). For the wider study: Three men and two women, aged 18 to 49 years, made up the cohort. Per donor, three plates each were used for CD4 naive and CD4 memory, two for CD8 naive, and one for CD8 memory. To estimate repertoire size and how much clonotypes are shared between individuals, the study performed deep sequencing of blood TCR repertoires from a few healthy adults. To increase sequencing depth and limit assay-specific biases, different laboratories used diverse techniques to prepare libraries and sequence TCR repertoires. Leukapheresis yielded between about 0.85 and 10 billion PBMCs per donor. Study-wide conclusions, independent of this receptor: Based on pairwise subsampling, the degree of clonotype sharing among donors was expected to be affected by sequencing depth. Rarefaction of sorted-subset datasets indicated incomplete sequencing despite the large sequencing depth. Sampling was limited to blood, and TCR repertoires in tissue likely differ from TCR repertoires in blood. Approximately 5% of naive CD4, around 3.5% of naive CD8, about 2.4% of memory CD4, and 0.4% of memory CD8 clonotypes were shared across a handful of donors. Larger estimated clonotype richness was generally found for naive subsets than for memory subsets. Clonotypes shared by all four sorted-subset donors showed higher generation probabilities than non-shared clonotypes. The genetic and exposure-history diversity represented was limited by the small number of donors.

The donors were healthy, HIV-negative adults with no recently reported acute infections or vaccinations. Every donor was a Caucasian adult residing in Nashville, Tennessee, USA. CD4+ T cells were enriched through magnetic negative selection, after which naive cells were positively selected on CD45RA and the remaining negative fraction served as the memory subset. Blood was collected by leukapheresis, and PBMCs were isolated by Ficoll-Histopaque density gradient centrifugation and then cryopreserved in liquid nitrogen vapor phase. Analytical flow cytometry was used to check the purity and quantity of every magnetically sorted T cell population. Genomic DNA was isolated from each sorted fraction and quantified by UV absorbance on a Nanodrop 2000c.

The TCR comes from a woman aged 25 to 45 in good health. Recombination linked TRBV4-1 to TRBJ1-2, and TRBD1 may be the D gene, going by 5 matching bases. The sequencing input was memory CD4+ T cells sorted from blood. Per the publication, the cell subset or site label means: CD45RA-negative fraction. The CDR3 region reads CASSQENGGTGYTF. The sequenced DNA: TGCGCCAGCAGCCAAGAAAACGGTGGGACCGGCTACACCTTC.